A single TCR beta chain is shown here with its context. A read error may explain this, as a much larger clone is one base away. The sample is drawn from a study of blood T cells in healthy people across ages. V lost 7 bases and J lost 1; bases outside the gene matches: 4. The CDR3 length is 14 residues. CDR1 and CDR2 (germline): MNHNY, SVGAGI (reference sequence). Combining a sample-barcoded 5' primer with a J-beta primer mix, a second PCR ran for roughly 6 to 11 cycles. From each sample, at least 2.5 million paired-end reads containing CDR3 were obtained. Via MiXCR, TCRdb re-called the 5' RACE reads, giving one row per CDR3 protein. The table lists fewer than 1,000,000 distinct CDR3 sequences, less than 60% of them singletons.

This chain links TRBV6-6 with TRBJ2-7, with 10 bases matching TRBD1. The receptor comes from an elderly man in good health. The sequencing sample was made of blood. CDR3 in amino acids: CASNPGQGSYEQYF. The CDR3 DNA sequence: TGTGCCAGCAACCCGGGACAGGGGTCCTACGAGCAGTACTTC.